These 17 T cell receptor beta chains originate from one sample sequenced in a study of ipilimumab plus nivolumab after autologous stem cell transplantation. Repertoires were generated with immunoSEQ multiplex PCR, while TCRdb's copy carries only in-frame clones and drops some. Among 40,000 to 45,000 clones listed, 90% to 95% were seen once. The source was PBMCs, collected in a trial of ipilimumab plus nivolumab as post-transplant consolidation. Receptors originate from a male donor with multiple myeloma.

This chain connects TRBV7-2 to TRBJ2-7; 11 bases are shared with TRBD2. From germline, CDR1 is SGHTA and CDR2 FQGNSA. V was clipped by 5 bases and J by 0 bases; unmatched bases: 3. The CDR3 consists of 15 residues. Written as DNA, the CDR3 is TGTGCCAGCAGCGTAACTAGCGGGAGCTCCTACGAGCAGTACTTC. Translating gives CASSVTSGSSYEQYF.

This chain uses TRBV28 with TRBJ2-7, with D possibly being TRBD1 (6 bases). Looked up from germline, CDR1 is MDHEN and CDR2 is SYDVKM. V was shortened by 3 bases and J by 3 bases, with 15 bases between the two germline ends. The CDR3 loop spans 15 amino acids. The chain's CDR3 is CASSFSGGQYYEQYF. DNA of the CDR3: TGTGCCAGCAGTTTCTCTGGTGGACAGTACTACGAGCAGTACTTC.

The rearrangement uses TRBV6-5 and TRBJ1-1; D is uncertain. This CDR3 spans 14 amino acids. Germline CDR1 MNHEY, CDR2 SVGAGI. V was pared by 5 bases and J by 1 base, with 11 bases between. The CDR3 DNA reads TGTGCCAGCAGTACGGGCCACCCGAACACTGAAGCTTTCTTT. This gives the protein CASSTGHPNTEAFF.

The V call is TRBV11-2, the J call TRBJ2-5, with D possibly being TRBD2 (6 bases). Looked up from germline, CDR1 is SGHAT and CDR2 is FQNNGV. The CDR3 covers 13 residues. With 2 bases removed from V and 2 bases from J, the gap between germline ends came to 6 bases. DNA of the CDR3: TGTGCCAGCAGCTTACGGGAGCAAGAGACCCAGTACTTC. It is translated as CASSLREQETQYF. Filled out from reference TRBV11-2 and TRBJ2-5, the complete variable domain reads EAGVAQSPRYKIIEKRQSVAFWCNPISGHATLYWYQQILGQGPKLLIQFQNNGVVDDSQLPKDRFSAERLKGVDSTLKIQPAKLEDSAVYLCASSLREQETQYFGPGTRLLVL.

This chain uses TRBV5-4 with TRBJ2-2, with TRBD2 identical over 15 bases. Germline CDR1 is SGHNT and CDR2 is YYREEE (reference sequence). The CDR3 consists of 18 residues. The V gene end was trimmed by 5 bases and the J gene end by 0 bases; junction bases not matched to a gene: 5. CDR3 sequence (DNA): TGTGCCAGCAGGGAAGGGACTAGCGGGAGGTCGAACACCGGGGAGCTGTTTTTT. It encodes CASREGTSGRSNTGELFF.

The rearrangement joins TRBV19 to TRBJ2-7; 7 positions match TRBD2. The germline V gene has CDR1 LNHDA and CDR2 SQIVND (reference sequence). The ends lost 7 bases at V and 0 bases at J; junction bases unmatched: 6. The CDR3 contains 14 residues. CDR3 sequence reads: CASTPGGSSYEQYF. The CDR3 nucleotides are TGTGCCAGTACCCCGGGGGGAAGCTCCTACGAGCAGTACTTC. The full variable domain, completed using reference TRBV19 and TRBJ2-7, is DGGITQSPKYLFRKEGQNVTLSCEQNLNHDAMYWYRQDPGQGLRLIYYSQIVNDFQKGDIAEGYSVSREKKESFPLTVTSAQKNPTAFYLCASTPGGSSYEQYFGPGTRLTVT.

The chain combines TRBV28 with TRBJ2-7, with D perhaps matching TRBD2 (5 bases). Deletions cut 5 bases from V and 7 bases from J, with 12 bases between. CDR1 is MDHEN and CDR2 is SYDVKM in the germline V gene. The CDR3 is 12 amino acids. CDR3 sequence: CASSVTTSEQYF. CDR3 in DNA: TGTGCCAGCAGTGTGACTACCTCGGAGCAGTACTTC.

This chain links TRBV15 with TRBJ2-5; D unresolved. V lost 0 bases to trimming and J lost 1 base, with 9 bases between them. The CDR3 is 15 residues long. Per germline, CDR1 LNHNV and CDR2 YYDKDF (reference sequence). The CDR3 loop is CATSRDLTGQETQYF. The CDR3 nucleotides are TGTGCCACCAGCAGAGATCTGACTGGCCAAGAGACCCAGTACTTC.

The V and J genes are TRBV5-1 and TRBJ2-1; possibly TRBD1 or TRBD2 for D (5 bases each). V was shortened by 3 bases and J by 13 bases, with 20 bases between the two germline ends. Germline loops: CDR1 SGHRS, CDR2 YFSETQ. The CDR3 is made up of 14 amino acids. CDR3 amino acids: CASSSIGGGLEQFF. CDR3 sequence (DNA): TGCGCCAGCAGCTCGATTGGGGGTGGGCTCGAACAGTTCTTC.

The chain has TRBV5-4 and TRBJ1-2; the D is unclear. This CDR3 comprises 14 residues. Germline V gives CDR1 SGHNT, CDR2 YYREEE (reference sequence). Between the trimmed V and J ends, which lost 2 bases and 1 base, there was a span of 9 bases. The CDR3 sequence is CASSFLPNNYGYTF. CDR3 bases: TGTGCCAGCAGCTTTTTACCAAATAACTATGGCTACACCTTC.

The chain combines TRBV5-6 with TRBJ2-6; the D gene is possibly TRBD2 (5 bases). V was trimmed by 3 bases and J by 1 base, leaving 8 bases between them. This CDR3 is built from 15 residues. Looked up from germline, CDR1 is SGHDT and CDR2 is YYEEEE. CDR3 nucleotide sequence: TGTGCCAGCAGCTGGAGGAGGTCTGGGGCCAACGTCCTGACTTTC. The encoded protein is CASSWRRSGANVLTF.

The V and J genes are TRBV5-1 and TRBJ2-7; 12 positions agree with TRBD2. From germline, CDR1 is SGHRS and CDR2 YFSETQ. The trim removed 4 bases at V and 5 bases at J, leaving 7 bases unmatched. The CDR3 runs to 15 residues. CDR3 amino acids: CASSLRLAGVDEQYF. The CDR3 bases are TGCGCCAGCAGCCTAAGACTAGCGGGAGTGGACGAGCAGTACTTC.

This clone was observed a handful of times. The sample has other DNA sequences that encode this CDR3 too. The rearrangement links TRBV7-2 to TRBJ1-3; the D gene is possibly TRBD1 (6 bases). The CDR3 has 14 amino acids. Trimming pared 1 base from V and 5 bases from J, leaving 9 bases between. From germline, CDR1 is SGHTA and CDR2 FQGNSA. The CDR3 region has the DNA TGTGCCAGCAGCTTAGAGGGGGGTCGAAACACCATATATTTT. Amino acids: CASSLEGGRNTIYF.

The chain combines TRBV11-2 with TRBJ2-2; TRBD1 agrees at 7 bases. V shed 3 bases and J 3 bases; nucleotides not matched to a gene: 1. Looked up from germline, CDR1 is SGHAT and CDR2 is FQNNGV. The CDR3 has 14 amino acids. Here the CDR3 reads CASSFDRDTGELFF. The CDR3 bases are TGTGCCAGCAGCTTTGACAGGGACACCGGGGAGCTGTTTTTT.

This clone occurred once. The rearrangement links TRBV6-5 to TRBJ1-1; D perhaps matches TRBD1 (5 bases). The V gene's germline CDR1 is MNHEY and CDR2 SVGAGI. V shed 2 bases and J shed 1 base, with 11 bases lying between them. The CDR3 extends over 15 amino acids. CDR3 sequence reads: CASSYGARTNTEAFF. Here the CDR3 DNA reads TGTGCCAGCAGTTACGGGGCCAGAACGAACACTGAAGCTTTCTTT.

This chain uses TRBV10-3 with TRBJ1-2; D not certain. The CDR3 has 14 amino acids. The ends were cut back, 0 bases at V and 0 bases at J, with 5 bases in the middle. Looked up from germline, CDR1 is ENHRY and CDR2 is SYGVKD. The CDR3 coding sequence is TGTGCCATCAGTGAGTCTGGCACTAACTATGGCTACACCTTC. Translating it yields CAISESGTNYGYTF.

This chain joins TRBV6-5 and TRBJ2-7; D is possibly TRBD1 (5 bases). Germline V lookup: CDR1 MNHEY, CDR2 SVGAGI. This CDR3 region has 14 residues. V lost 2 bases and J lost 6, with 14 bases in between. CDR3 sequence reads: CASSYGQGRREQYF. CDR3 sequence (DNA): TGTGCCAGCAGTTACGGCCAGGGAAGGCGCGAGCAGTACTTC.